Following are 25 T cell receptor beta chains from one sample sequenced in a study of beta chain features in type 1 diabetes. Isolated RNA was reverse transcribed in full, so expressed TCRB transcripts were sequenced. The data were produced by immunoSEQ multiplex PCR, yet TCRdb's version contains in-frame clones alone and is incomplete. The profile covers fewer than 400,000 clones, with roughly 8% appearing a single time and around 0.44% taken by the ten largest. The sequenced material came from central memory CD4+ T cells from blood. These receptors originate from a young woman in good health.

This clone has a count of ten or more. This sequence joins TRBV19 and TRBJ2-1, with 8 nucleotides matching TRBD2. With V trimmed by 1 base and J by 6 bases, 11 bases remained unmatched. Germline CDR1 and CDR2: LNHDA and SQIVND (reference sequence). The CDR3 runs 17 residues. The CDR3 loop reads CASSIAGRAVSTNEQFF. In nucleotides, the CDR3 is TGTGCCAGTAGTATAGCCGGGAGGGCCGTTTCCACCAATGAGCAGTTCTTC.

This clone was seen ten or more times. V is TRBV27 and J is TRBJ2-7, with D possibly matching TRBD1 (5 bases). V lost 0 bases to trimming and J lost 0 bases, with 15 bases between them. The CDR3 sequence is 17 residues long. Per the germline V gene, CDR1 is MNHEY and CDR2 is SMNVEV (reference sequence). The DNA for the CDR3 is TGTGCCAGCAGTTTATCACTAACAGGTTTCACCTCCTACGAGCAGTACTTC. Translating it yields CASSLSLTGFTSYEQYF.

The V gene is TRBV29-1, the J gene TRBJ2-2; TRBD1 agrees at 7 bases. From germline, CDR1 is SQVTM and CDR2 ANQGSEA. V gave up 6 bases and J gave up 6 bases; unmatched junction bases: 10. The CDR3 consists of 14 residues. Here the CDR3 reads CSVHFRGLAGELFF. DNA of the CDR3: TGCAGCGTCCATTTTAGGGGGCTCGCCGGGGAGCTGTTTTTT.

Ten or more counts support this clone. The V gene is TRBV19, the J gene TRBJ2-1; D ambiguous. V gave up 1 base and J gave up 3 bases, with 7 bases separating them. CDR1 is LNHDA, CDR2 SQIVND, per germline (reference sequence). CDR3 size: 14 residues. The CDR3 sequence is CASSIANRYNEQFF. DNA of the CDR3: TGTGCCAGTAGTATAGCAAACCGCTACAATGAGCAGTTCTTC.

At least ten counts were recorded for this clone. The rearrangement uses TRBV28 and TRBJ1-5; D ambiguous. Looked up from germline, CDR1 is MDHEN and CDR2 is SYDVKM. The V end was cut by 7 bases, the J end by 0 bases, with 10 bases between. The CDR3 is made up of 14 amino acids. The CDR3 here is CASTPRRSNQPQHF. The CDR3 nucleotides read TGTGCCAGCACCCCCCGGCGTAGCAATCAGCCCCAGCATTTT.

The chain is built from TRBV4-1 and TRBJ1-4; 9 bases align to TRBD1. Germline V gene data show CDR1 as MGHRA and CDR2 as YSYEKL. V lost 4 bases to trimming and J lost 8 bases; unmatched junction nucleotides: 5. The length of the CDR3 is 14 residues. The CDR3 bases are TGCGCCAGCAGCCCGGGACAGGGAGGCGAAAAACTGTTTTTT. Its protein product is CASSPGQGGEKLFF.

This clone has more than one count but fewer than ten. The junction departs from the called germline gene at one end, perhaps through a read error. The chain uses TRBV4-3 and TRBJ2-7, with D perhaps given as TRBD1 or TRBD2 (5 bases each). Germline CDR1 reads LGHNA; CDR2 reads YSLEER. The CDR3 extends over 13 amino acids. This CDR3 is CASSQDKGTELRF. The CDR3 DNA reads as TGCGCCAGCAGCCAAGATAAGGGGACGGAGCTACGCTTC.

There are a few counts of this clone. The chain carries TRBV5-1 and TRBJ1-2; the D gene is possibly TRBD1 (6 bases). CDR1 SGHRS and CDR2 YFSETQ come from the germline V gene. The CDR3 totals 15 residues. V lost 2 bases to trimming and J lost 7 bases, with 18 bases between them. The CDR3 coding sequence is TGCGCCAGCAGCTTAGTAGGGGGGCTTGACTTTGGCTACACCTTC. As protein: CASSLVGGLDFGYTF.

V is TRBV28 and J is TRBJ2-1, with TRBD2 matching over 9 bases. The CDR3 sequence is 15 residues long. V was clipped by 2 bases and J by 3 bases; unmatched bases: 2. The germline V gene encodes CDR1 MDHEN and CDR2 SYDVKM. The CDR3 DNA is TGTGCCAGCAGTTTAGCGGGAGGGTTCTACAATGAGCAGTTCTTC. This gives the protein CASSLAGGFYNEQFF.

V usage is TRBV6-1 and J usage is TRBJ1-1; D gene uncertain. V dropped 8 bases and J dropped 7 bases, with 8 bases sitting between them. Germline V gene sequence: CDR1 MNHNS, CDR2 SASEGT. The CDR3 is 10 residues long. CDR3 sequence: CASALLEAFF. The DNA for the CDR3 is TGTGCCAGCGCCCTCCTTGAAGCTTTCTTT.

This clone appeared a few times. Other DNA sequences in this sample translate to the same CDR3. J is TRBJ2-2 and V is TRBV15; D remains unclear. This CDR3 has 13 residues. The V gene's germline CDR1 is LNHNV and CDR2 YYDKDF (reference sequence). Trimming stripped 0 bases from V and 5 bases from J, with 4 bases between. The CDR3: CATSRDRTGELFF. In DNA, the CDR3 is TGTGCCACCAGCAGAGACAGAACCGGGGAGCTGTTTTTT.

The rearrangement joins TRBV5-5 to TRBJ2-7; the D gene is possibly TRBD1 (5 bases). Germline lookup yields CDR1 SGHKS and CDR2 YYEKEE (reference sequence). V shed 2 bases and J shed 2 bases, with 8 bases lying between them. The CDR3 is 13 residues long. CDR3 protein: CASSFQGAYEQYF. In nucleotides, the CDR3 is TGTGCCAGCAGCTTTCAGGGCGCCTACGAGCAGTACTTC. The whole variable domain, remainder taken from reference TRBV5-5 and TRBJ2-7, is DAGVTQSPTHLIKTRGQQVTLRCSPISGHKSVSWYQQVLGQGPQFIFQYYEKEERGRGNFPDRFSARQFPNYSSELNVNALLLGDSALYLCASSFQGAYEQYFGPGTRLTVT.

V is TRBV5-1 and J is TRBJ1-2, with D uncertain. The CDR3 sequence is 14 residues long. Germline CDR1 is SGHRS and CDR2 is YFSETQ. The V end was cut by 0 bases, the J end by 1 base, with 7 bases between. The CDR3 region is CASSLASVNYGYTF. The CDR3 DNA follows: TGCGCCAGCAGCTTGGCGAGCGTTAACTATGGCTACACCTTC. Using reference TRBV5-1 and TRBJ1-2 for the parts outside the CDR3, the full variable domain is KAGVTQTPRYLIKTRGQQVTLSCSPISGHRSVSWYQQTPGQGLQFLFEYFSETQRNKGNFPGRFSGRQFSNSRSEMNVSTLELGDSALYLCASSLASVNYGYTFGSGTRLTVV.

The chain employs TRBV5-4 and TRBJ2-7; D not certain. Germline V gives CDR1 SGHNT, CDR2 YYREEE (reference sequence). The CDR3 has 14 residues. V lost 0 bases, J lost 2 bases, and 9 bases lay in between. The CDR3 DNA reads as TGTGCCAGCAGCTTGGCTAGTGGAGCCTACGAGCAGTACTTC. It codes for CASSLASGAYEQYF.

The chain employs TRBV6-5 and TRBJ1-1; tentatively, D is TRBD1 (5 bases). Trimming shortened V by 4 bases and J by 1 base, and 13 bases separated the two germline ends. There are 15 residues in the CDR3. CDR1 and CDR2 from the germline V gene are MNHEY and SVGAGI. The CDR3 DNA sequence: TGTGCCAGCAGTTCGGAGTGGGGGTCGAACACTGAAGCTTTCTTT. Translation gives CASSSEWGSNTEAFF.

The chain is built from TRBV6-5 and TRBJ1-5; tentatively, D is TRBD1 (5 bases). The CDR3 has 14 amino acids. CDR1 is MNHEY, CDR2 SVGAGI, per germline. The V end lost 5 bases, the J end lost 4 bases, and 12 bases lay between the germline ends. This CDR3 is CASSKHRRNQPQHF. The CDR3 nucleotides are TGTGCCAGCAGTAAACACAGGAGAAATCAGCCCCAGCATTTT.

This chain uses TRBV7-2 with TRBJ1-3; D gene uncertain. The V end lost 2 bases, the J end lost 0 bases, and 8 bases lay between the germline ends. The CDR3 consists of 15 residues. Germline lookup yields CDR1 SGHTA and CDR2 FQGNSA. Here the CDR3 reads CASSLWRGSGNTIYF. The CDR3 DNA follows: TGTGCCAGCAGCTTATGGCGGGGCTCTGGAAACACCATATATTTT.

This clone turned up a few times. This chain links TRBV14 with TRBJ1-2; 9 bases agree with TRBD1. Germline CDR1 and CDR2: SGHDN and FVKESK. Trimming removed 5 bases from V and 4 bases from J; junction bases left unmatched: 8. There are 15 residues in the CDR3. In nucleotides, the CDR3 is TGTGCCAGCAGCGCGCCCGGGACAGGGCCCTATGGCTACACCTTC. Translated: CASSAPGTGPYGYTF.

This clone was counted between two and nine times. The genes are TRBV5-4 and TRBJ2-1, with a possible D match to TRBD1 (5 bases). Looked up from germline, CDR1 is SGHNT and CDR2 is YYREEE (reference sequence). This CDR3 has 14 amino acids. V gave up 2 bases and J gave up 5 bases, with 11 bases separating them. The CDR3 nucleotides are TGTGCCAGCAGCTTTGGGGCAGCAGACAATGAGCAGTTCTTC. Protein product: CASSFGAADNEQFF.

This clone was counted only a few times. This chain uses TRBV28 with TRBJ2-1, with 7 bases lining up with TRBD2. The J segment lost 0 bases and the V segment lost 5 bases, leaving 1 base of the junction unmatched. Germline V lookup: CDR1 MDHEN, CDR2 SYDVKM. The CDR3 runs 14 residues. CDR3: CASSREASYNEQFF. The CDR3, as DNA: TGTGCCAGCAGTCGGGAGGCCTCCTACAATGAGCAGTTCTTC.

In its sample, this clone was seen many times. The gene calls are TRBV27 and TRBJ1-5, with D maybe TRBD1 (6 bases). Trimming shortened V by 6 bases and J by 3 bases, and 18 bases separated the two germline ends. The CDR3 has 16 amino acids. The germline gives CDR1 MNHEY, CDR2 SMNVEV (reference sequence). The CDR3 loop is CASRGEGRGPNQPQHF. In DNA, the CDR3 is TGTGCCAGCAGAGGAGAGGGCAGGGGTCCCAATCAGCCCCAGCATTTT.

In its sample, this clone was seen a few times. The CDR3 loop reads CASSVEGSRPQHF. In DNA form, the CDR3 reads TGTGCCAGCAGCGTGGAGGGGAGTCGGCCCCAGCATTTT. The V call is TRBV9, the J call TRBJ1-5, with a possible D match to TRBD1 (5 bases). Trimming shortened V by 2 bases and J by 9 bases, and 12 bases separated the two germline ends. Germline V CDR1 and CDR2: SGDLS, YYNGEE. CDR3 length equals 13 residues.

The V gene is TRBV5-6, the J gene TRBJ1-5; no firm D call. The CDR3 has 15 amino acids. The germline V gene encodes CDR1 SGHDT and CDR2 YYEEEE. V dropped 1 base and J dropped 3 bases, with 11 bases sitting between them. The CDR3: CASSLTPTPNQPQHF. In DNA, the CDR3 is TGTGCCAGCAGCTTGACTCCAACCCCCAATCAGCCCCAGCATTTT.

This clone was observed many times. This chain links TRBV2 with TRBJ2-6; D not resolved. Germline V lookup: CDR1 SNHLY, CDR2 FYNNEI. The CDR3 has 16 residues. V was shortened by 0 bases and J by 0 bases, with 6 bases between the two germline ends. CDR3: CASSEALGSGANVLTF. DNA of the CDR3: TGTGCCAGCAGTGAAGCGCTTGGCTCTGGGGCCAACGTCCTGACTTTC.

A word on this clone: This CDR3 is also generated by other DNA sequences in the sample. The chain couples TRBV18 to TRBJ1-2, with D unresolved. The germline V and J ends were trimmed by 0 bases and 5 bases, with 7 bases remaining between them. Germline V gene data show CDR1 as KGHSH and CDR2 as LQKENI. This CDR3 contains 13 residues. CDR3 in amino acids: CASSPPSSYGYTF. The CDR3 DNA reads TGTGCCAGCTCACCACCTTCTTCGTATGGCTACACCTTC.